These 4 T cell receptor beta chains were all obtained from the same sample, sequenced in a study of regulatory T cells in long-lasting Graves disease. Time point given: persistent/refractory GD, antithyroid drugs over 5 years with positive TRAb. PBMC RNA served as the TCR library source. Through Arm-PCR of CDR3 regions and iRepertoire HTBI primers, TCR beta libraries were built. TCRdb processed the multiplex PCR reads anew with MiXCR; each CDR3 protein has one entry. Of some 280,000 distinct CDR3 sequences detected, around 23% appear once; the ten largest clones hold 56%. Sample: peripheral blood mononuclear cells (PBMCs), taken when the disease was refractory, from a patient treated with antithyroid drugs. The receptors derive from a female donor with Graves disease.

This clonotype has just a few counts. V is TRBV30 and J is TRBJ2-6, with TRBD2 matching over 7 bases. The junction had 7 bases not matched to a gene; V was cut back by 5 bases and J by 3 bases. Per germline, CDR1 GTSNPN and CDR2 SVGIG (reference sequence). This CDR3 spans 15 amino acids. In DNA, the CDR3 is TGTGCCTGGGACATGGGAGGGAGTGGGGCCAACGTCCTGACTTTC. Its translation: CAWDMGGSGANVLTF. The whole variable domain, filled in from reference TRBV30 and TRBJ2-6, reads SQTIHQWPATLVQPVGSPLSLECTVEGTSNPNLYWYRQAAGRGLQLLFYSVGIGQISSEVPQNLSASRPQDRQFILSSKKLLLSDSGFYLCAWDMGGSGANVLTFGAGSRLTVL.

The gene calls are TRBV6-1 and TRBJ1-1, with D possibly being TRBD1 (6 bases). Trimming removed 5 bases at V and 5 bases at J, with 12 bases between. The CDR3 is 13 residues long. In germline, CDR1 is MNHNS, CDR2 SASEGT. CDR3 sequence (DNA): TGTGCCAGCAGTAGGGGGGTGTTGACTGAAGCTTTCTTT. Its protein is CASSRGVLTEAFF.

V and J are TRBV12-3 or TRBV12-4 and TRBJ1-1; 8 positions agree with TRBD1. The CDR3 totals 16 residues. The junction had 11 bases not matched to a gene; V was cut back by 5 bases and J by 3 bases. CDR3 bases: TGTGCCAGCAGTGACACACAGGGGGGAATGGACACTGAAGCTTTCTTT. It encodes CASSDTQGGMDTEAFF.

The chain links TRBV7-2 to TRBJ2-7; maybe TRBD2 (6 bases). The germline V and J ends were trimmed by 4 bases and 0 bases, with 10 bases remaining between them. The CDR3 has 14 residues. CDR1 and CDR2 from the germline V gene are SGHTA and FQGNSA. The CDR3 here is CASSSGLGSYEQYF. For the CDR3, the DNA is TGTGCCAGCAGCTCGGGACTGGGCTCCTACGAGCAGTACTTC.